This T cell receptor beta chain was documented in a study of blood T cell repertoires in COVID-19. In the study overall: The United States, Italy and Spain provided the acute and convalescent COVID-19 samples. T cells, B-cell-depleted T cells, or PBMCs supplied cDNA or gDNA.

This clone appeared once. Measured with immunoSEQ multiplex PCR; TCRdb has only the in-frame clones, and not every one. The sample shows 45,000 or so clones, roughly 80% of them seen only once. From germline, CDR1 is LNHDA and CDR2 SQIVND (reference sequence). The junction had 2 bases not matched to a gene; V was cut back by 3 bases and J by 4 bases. The CDR3 runs to 14 residues. The rearrangement uses TRBV19 and TRBJ1-2; 10 bases line up with TRBD1. This clonotype was sampled from a man between 70 and 80 years old with acute or convalescent COVID-19. The sample was peripheral blood. The CDR3: CASSIRQGAYGYTF. DNA of the CDR3: TGTGCCAGTAGTATCCGACAGGGGGCCTATGGCTACACCTTC.